This passage covers 25 T cell receptor beta chains from one sample sequenced in a study of T cell changes during pregnancy in multiple sclerosis. TCRdb's copy holds only in-frame clones and misses some; the assay was immunoSEQ multiplex PCR. The table lists 25,000 to 30,000 clones, over 75% of them singletons, with approximately 8% in the top ten. This sample comprised CD8+ T cells from peripheral blood mononuclear cells, obtained after pregnancy. Source of these receptors: a female donor with multiple sclerosis, enrolled in a pregnancy study.

This chain uses TRBV6-1 with TRBJ2-6; 11 bases are shared with TRBD1. Trimming at V came to 8 bases and at J to 0 bases, leaving 0 bases not matched to a gene. This CDR3 has 15 residues. Germline CDR1 and CDR2: MNHNS and SASEGT. CDR3 loop: CASGTGGSGANVLTF. CDR3 coding DNA: TGTGCCAGCGGGACAGGGGGCTCTGGGGCCAACGTCCTGACTTTC.

The chain carries TRBV30 and TRBJ2-7; weak D call: TRBD2 (5 bases). Per the germline V gene, CDR1 is GTSNPN and CDR2 is SVGIG (reference sequence). Trimming removed 1 base at V and 6 bases at J, with 7 bases between. The CDR3 length is 11 residues. CDR3 nucleotide sequence: TGTGCCTGGAGTGGGGGAGTCGAGCAGTACTTC. Translated, it gives CAWSGGVEQYF.

This clone was seen only once. The rearrangement joins TRBV7-2 to TRBJ1-4, with a weak D call TRBD1 (6 bases). With 3 bases removed from V and 0 bases from J, the gap between germline ends came to 8 bases. The germline gives CDR1 SGHTA, CDR2 FQGNSA. The CDR3 is 15 amino acids. The CDR3, as DNA: TGTGCCAGCAGCTTCAGGGGCGCAACTAATGAAAAACTGTTTTTT. Its translation is CASSFRGATNEKLFF. The whole variable domain, remainder taken from reference TRBV7-2 and TRBJ1-4, is GAGVSQSPSNKVTEKGKDVELRCDPISGHTALYWYRQSLGQGLEFLIYFQGNSAPDKSGLPSDRFSAERTGGSVSTLTIQRTQQEDSAVYLCASSFRGATNEKLFFGSGTQLSVL.

This chain uses TRBV6-5 with TRBJ2-1, with D unresolved. The ends were cut back, 4 bases at V and 5 bases at J, with 6 bases in the middle. The CDR3 has 12 amino acids. Germline CDR1 MNHEY, CDR2 SVGAGI. The chain's CDR3 is CASSSLNNEQFF. The CDR3 DNA reads as TGTGCCAGCAGTTCTCTAAACAATGAGCAGTTCTTC.

The chain carries TRBV19 and TRBJ1-1; a weak D match, TRBD1 (6 bases). Looked up from germline, CDR1 is LNHDA and CDR2 is SQIVND (reference sequence). V dropped 0 bases and J dropped 5 bases, with 7 bases sitting between them. The CDR3 consists of 13 residues. The DNA of the CDR3 is TGTGCCAGTAGTATAGAAGGGACAACTGAAGCTTTCTTT. It codes for CASSIEGTTEAFF.

This clone was seen more than once but under ten times. V gene TRBV7-9 combines with J gene TRBJ1-1; D perhaps matches TRBD1 (5 bases). Germline assignment: CDR1 SEHNR and CDR2 FQNEAQ (reference sequence). CDR3 length: 13 residues. Between the trimmed V and J ends, which lost 3 bases and 3 bases, there was a span of 8 bases. The CDR3 is CASSFGGDTEAFF. The CDR3 region has the DNA TGTGCCAGCAGCTTCGGGGGGGACACTGAAGCTTTCTTT.

This chain joins TRBV4-3 and TRBJ1-2; no definite D call. Between the trimmed V and J ends, which lost 6 bases and 5 bases, there was a span of 13 bases. The CDR3 covers 13 residues. Per germline, CDR1 LGHNA and CDR2 YSLEER. This CDR3 is CASRGEGWYGYTF. The CDR3 DNA is TGCGCCAGCAGAGGCGAGGGCTGGTATGGCTACACCTTC.

This clone has only a few counts. V gene TRBV7-9 combines with J gene TRBJ1-1; D remains unclear. Germline loops: CDR1 SEHNR, CDR2 FQNEAQ (reference sequence). The CDR3 contains 11 residues. Between the trimmed V and J ends, which lost 8 bases and 7 bases, there was a span of 11 bases. CDR3: CASQHQDEAFF. CDR3 in DNA: TGTGCCAGCCAGCACCAGGATGAAGCTTTCTTT.

The rearrangement joins TRBV2 to TRBJ2-1; 7 bases are a match to TRBD1. Losses at the gene ends were 8 bases for V and 5 bases for J; bases not matched to a gene: 9. The CDR3 is 14 amino acids. Germline-derived CDR1 and CDR2 are SNHLY and FYNNEI. CDR3 sequence: CASGRGPGNNEQFF. The CDR3 DNA follows: TGTGCCAGCGGTAGGGGGCCGGGTAACAATGAGCAGTTCTTC.

This clone was recorded a few times. The V and J genes are TRBV29-1 and TRBJ1-5, with TRBD1 matching over 7 bases. Trimming cost V 6 bases and J 5 bases; bases outside gene matches: 1. The CDR3 has 11 amino acids. Germline CDR1 is SQVTM and CDR2 is ANQGSEA. CDR3: CSVTGYQPQHF. CDR3 in DNA: TGCAGCGTGACAGGGTATCAGCCCCAGCATTTT.

V is TRBV27 and J is TRBJ2-6, with 9 nucleotides matching TRBD1. This CDR3 has 16 residues. CDR1 is MNHEY and CDR2 is SMNVEV in the germline V gene (reference sequence). V trimming: 9 bases; J trimming: 0 bases; junction bases outside the gene matches: 6. The CDR3 nucleotides read TGTGCCAGTTACCCGGGACAGGGCTCTGGGGCCAACGTCCTGACTTTC. Residues: CASYPGQGSGANVLTF.

The chain employs TRBV13 and TRBJ1-2, with 10 bases identical to TRBD1. J lost 7 bases, V lost 4 bases, and 6 bases had no gene match. CDR3 length: 14 residues. Germline assignment: CDR1 PRHDT and CDR2 FYEKMQ (reference sequence). Here the CDR3 DNA reads TGTGCCAGCAGCTCCGCGACAGGGGGCTCTGGCTACACCTTC. Translating it yields CASSSATGGSGYTF.

V is TRBV4-3 and J is TRBJ2-2; TRBD1 agrees at 8 bases. V trimming: 0 bases; J trimming: 1 base; junction bases outside the gene matches: 7. Germline V gene lookup returns CDR1 LGHNA and CDR2 YSLEER. The CDR3 has 18 residues. Here the CDR3 reads CASSQEPQGAVNTGELFF. The CDR3 DNA sequence: TGCGCCAGCAGCCAAGAACCTCAGGGGGCGGTGAACACCGGGGAGCTGTTTTTT.

V gene TRBV7-9 combines with J gene TRBJ1-1, with a tentative D call TRBD1 (5 bases). The CDR3 spans 15 residues. Germline values: CDR1 SEHNR, CDR2 FQNEAQ (reference sequence). The ends were cut back, 8 bases at V and 5 bases at J, with 21 bases in the middle. The CDR3 bases are TGTGCCAGCCCACAAGGGGAATCGTCGGATACTGAAGCTTTCTTT. It yields the protein CASPQGESSDTEAFF.

The rearrangement joins TRBV27 to TRBJ2-3; D call uncertain. This CDR3 contains 15 residues. Germline CDR1 is MNHEY and CDR2 is SMNVEV (reference sequence). Trimming pared 0 bases from V and 3 bases from J, leaving 10 bases between. In DNA, the CDR3 is TGTGCCAGCAGTTTATCCGTTAGCACGACAGATACGCAGTATTTT. Its protein product is CASSLSVSTTDTQYF.

The rearrangement joins TRBV5-1 to TRBJ1-4, with D perhaps TRBD1 (6 bases). CDR1 and CDR2 (germline): SGHRS, YFSETQ. The ends were cut back, 7 bases at V and 11 bases at J, with 24 bases in the middle. The CDR3 length is 15 residues. This CDR3 is CASERLLRGEYKLFF. Here the CDR3 DNA reads TGCGCCAGCGAGCGGCTCCTCAGGGGAGAGTATAAACTGTTTTTT. Drawing the rest from reference TRBV5-1 and TRBJ1-4, the complete variable domain is KAGVTQTPRYLIKTRGQQVTLSCSPISGHRSVSWYQQTPGQGLQFLFEYFSETQRNKGNFPGRFSGRQFSNSRSEMNVSTLELGDSALYLCASERLLRGEYKLFFGSGTQLSVL.

The chain employs TRBV5-1 and TRBJ2-1, with D uncertain. The V end lost 0 bases, the J end lost 7 bases, and 11 bases lay between the germline ends. CDR3 length: 14 amino acids. Germline lookup yields CDR1 SGHRS and CDR2 YFSETQ. The CDR3 region has the DNA TGCGCCAGCAGCTTGGAAACTCCCTTTAATGAGCAGTTCTTC. Translating it yields CASSLETPFNEQFF.

CDR3 residues: CASSLYAGPNQPQHF. The CDR3, as DNA: TGTGCCAGCAGCTTGTACGCTGGGCCCAATCAGCCCCAGCATTTT. The chain couples TRBV5-6 to TRBJ1-5; D gene uncertain. V lost 1 base, J lost 3 bases, and 11 bases lay in between. The germline CDR1 and CDR2 sequences are SGHDT and YYEEEE. The CDR3 sequence is 15 residues long.

This clone was observed a single time. Because the CDR3's place on the DNA is in doubt, the DNA is left out and the CDR3 is given as listed by TCRdb. V gene TRBV27 combines with J gene TRBJ1-5. The CDR3 contains 16 residues when both ends are counted. Per the germline V gene, CDR1 is MNHEY and CDR2 is SMNVEV (reference sequence). CDR3 loop: CASSSSGGEVGQPQHF.

This chain connects TRBV6-1 to TRBJ2-5; the match to TRBD2 covers 9 bases. In germline, CDR1 is MNHNS, CDR2 SASEGT. V gave up 1 base and J gave up 3 bases; unmatched junction bases: 3. The CDR3 is 15 residues long. CDR3 sequence: CASSEGSGGEETQYF. CDR3 bases: TGTGCCAGCAGTGAAGGTAGCGGGGGAGAAGAGACCCAGTACTTC.

The J gene is TRBJ2-5, the V gene TRBV6-5; D may be TRBD1 (6 bases). V shed 5 bases and J shed 5 bases, with 15 bases lying between them. Germline V CDR1 and CDR2: MNHEY, SVGAGI. The CDR3 runs 14 residues. CDR3 DNA: TGTGCCAGCAGTAAACAGGGTCTAAGGGAGACCCAGTACTTC. Translated: CASSKQGLRETQYF.

The chain joins TRBV4-2 to TRBJ2-5; D is possibly TRBD1 (6 bases). V was pared by 1 base and J by 3 bases, with 12 bases between. Germline V CDR1 and CDR2: LGHNA, YNFKEQ. The CDR3 extends over 15 amino acids. The CDR3 loop reads CASSQVRQEKETQYF. The DNA for the CDR3 is TGTGCCAGCAGCCAAGTGAGACAGGAGAAAGAGACCCAGTACTTC.

V is TRBV9 and J is TRBJ1-1, with TRBD1 matching 8 bases. After removal of 4 bases from V and 3 bases from J, the junction contained 11 bases not matched to a gene. Germline CDR1 and CDR2: SGDLS and YYNGEE. This CDR3 has 16 amino acids. Written as DNA, the CDR3 is TGTGCCAGCAGCTCCGACCGGACAGGGAAGGACACTGAAGCTTTCTTT. It is translated as CASSSDRTGKDTEAFF.

This sequence joins TRBV19 and TRBJ2-1, with a possible D match to TRBD2 (6 bases). This CDR3 region has 15 residues. Trimming pared 5 bases from V and 2 bases from J, leaving 13 bases between. Germline V gene lookup returns CDR1 LNHDA and CDR2 SQIVND (reference sequence). CDR3: CASSGRDWTYNEQFF. CDR3 DNA sequence: TGTGCCAGTAGTGGACGGGACTGGACCTACAATGAGCAGTTCTTC.

This chain links TRBV9 with TRBJ2-1; D may be TRBD2 (7 bases). This CDR3 spans 15 amino acids. V shed 4 bases and J shed 3 bases, with 14 bases lying between them. Germline V gene sequence: CDR1 SGDLS, CDR2 YYNGEE. CDR3 in amino acids: CASSPFGGHYNEQFF. CDR3 nucleotide sequence: TGTGCCAGCAGCCCTTTCGGGGGGCACTACAATGAGCAGTTCTTC.